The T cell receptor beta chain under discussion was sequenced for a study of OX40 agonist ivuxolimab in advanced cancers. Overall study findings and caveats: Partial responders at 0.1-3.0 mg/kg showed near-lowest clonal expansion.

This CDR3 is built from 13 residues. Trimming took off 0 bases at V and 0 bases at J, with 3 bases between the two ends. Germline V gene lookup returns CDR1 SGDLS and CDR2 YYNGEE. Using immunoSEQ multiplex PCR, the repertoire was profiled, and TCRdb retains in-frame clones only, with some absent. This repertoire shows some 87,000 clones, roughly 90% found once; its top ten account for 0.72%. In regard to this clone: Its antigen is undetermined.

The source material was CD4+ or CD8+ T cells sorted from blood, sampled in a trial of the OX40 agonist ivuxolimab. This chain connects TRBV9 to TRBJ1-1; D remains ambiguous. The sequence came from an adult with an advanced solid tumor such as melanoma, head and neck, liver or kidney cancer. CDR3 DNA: TGTGCCAGCAGCGTAGAGGTGAACACTGAAGCTTTCTTT. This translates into CASSVEVNTEAFF.